The 2 T cell receptor beta chains below were found in one sample sequenced in a study of T cell changes during pregnancy in multiple sclerosis. The data were produced by immunoSEQ multiplex PCR, yet TCRdb's version contains in-frame clones alone and is incomplete. This repertoire shows more than 35,000 clones, around nine tenths found once; its top ten account for roughly 0.5%. This specimen was CD4+ T cells from peripheral blood mononuclear cells, taken in the first trimester of pregnancy. These receptors were obtained from a female donor in good health, enrolled as a control in a pregnancy study.

This clone came up once. The genes are TRBV11-3 and TRBJ2-1, with no clear D. V was cut by 0 bases and J by 5 bases, with 8 bases left in between. Germline CDR1 is SGHNT and CDR2 is YENEEA. CDR3 length: 14 residues. The CDR3 sequence: CASSLDGLNNEQFF. The CDR3, as DNA: TGTGCCAGCAGCTTAGACGGGTTAAACAATGAGCAGTTCTTC.

V usage is TRBV4-3 and J usage is TRBJ2-7, with 7 bases lining up with TRBD1. The CDR3 extends over 13 amino acids. The V gene end was trimmed by 1 base and the J gene end by 7 bases; junction bases not matched to a gene: 4. CDR1 and CDR2 (germline): LGHNA, YSLEER. CDR3 in amino acids: CASSQVPGGEQYF. As DNA, the CDR3 is TGCGCCAGCAGCCAAGTGCCAGGGGGAGAGCAGTACTTC.